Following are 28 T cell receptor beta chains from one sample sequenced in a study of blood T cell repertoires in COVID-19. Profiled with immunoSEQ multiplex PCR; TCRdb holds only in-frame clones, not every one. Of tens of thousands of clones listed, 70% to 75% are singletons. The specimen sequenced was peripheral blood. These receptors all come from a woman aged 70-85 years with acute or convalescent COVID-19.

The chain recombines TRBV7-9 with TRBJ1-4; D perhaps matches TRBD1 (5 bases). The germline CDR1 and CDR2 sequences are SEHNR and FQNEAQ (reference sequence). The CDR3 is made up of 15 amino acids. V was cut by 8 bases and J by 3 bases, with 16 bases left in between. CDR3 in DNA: TGTGCCAGCGACCCCACGGGGGGACCTAATGAAAAACTGTTTTTT. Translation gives CASDPTGGPNEKLFF.

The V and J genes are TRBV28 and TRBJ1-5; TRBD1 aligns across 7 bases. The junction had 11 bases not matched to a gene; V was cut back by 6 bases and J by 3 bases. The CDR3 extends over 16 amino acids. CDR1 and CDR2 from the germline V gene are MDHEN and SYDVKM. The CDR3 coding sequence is TGTGCCAGCAGCCACCGGACAGGAGGACTCAATCAGCCCCAGCATTTT. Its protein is CASSHRTGGLNQPQHF.

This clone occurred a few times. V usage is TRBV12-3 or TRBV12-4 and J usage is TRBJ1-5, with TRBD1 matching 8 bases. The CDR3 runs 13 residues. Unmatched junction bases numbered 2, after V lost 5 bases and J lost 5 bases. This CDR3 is CASSRQGHQPQHF. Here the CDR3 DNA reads TGTGCCAGCAGTCGACAGGGGCATCAGCCCCAGCATTTT.

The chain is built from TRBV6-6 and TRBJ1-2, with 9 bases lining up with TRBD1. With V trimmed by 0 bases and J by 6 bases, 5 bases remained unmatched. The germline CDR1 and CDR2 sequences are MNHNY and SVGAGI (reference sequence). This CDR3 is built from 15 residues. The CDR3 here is CASSYSTGGANGYTF. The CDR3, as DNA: TGTGCCAGCAGTTACTCTACAGGGGGCGCGAATGGCTACACCTTC.

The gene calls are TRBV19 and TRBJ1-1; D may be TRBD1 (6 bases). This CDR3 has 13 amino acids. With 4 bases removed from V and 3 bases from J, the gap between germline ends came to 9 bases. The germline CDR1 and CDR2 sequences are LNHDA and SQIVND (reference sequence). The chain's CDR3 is CASSTQGYTEAFF. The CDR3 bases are TGTGCCAGTAGTACACAGGGCTACACTGAAGCTTTCTTT.

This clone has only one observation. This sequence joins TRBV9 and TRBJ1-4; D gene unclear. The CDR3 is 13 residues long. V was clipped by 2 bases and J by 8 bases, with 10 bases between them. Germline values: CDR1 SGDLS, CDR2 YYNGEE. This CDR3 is CASSVGVGEKLFF. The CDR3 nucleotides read TGTGCCAGCAGCGTGGGAGTAGGGGAAAAACTGTTTTTT.

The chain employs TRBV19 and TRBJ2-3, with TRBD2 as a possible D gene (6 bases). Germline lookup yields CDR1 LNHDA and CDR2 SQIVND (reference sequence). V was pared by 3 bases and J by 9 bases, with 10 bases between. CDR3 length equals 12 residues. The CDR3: CASSMDAGTQYF. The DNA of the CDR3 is TGTGCCAGTAGTATGGACGCGGGAACGCAGTATTTT.

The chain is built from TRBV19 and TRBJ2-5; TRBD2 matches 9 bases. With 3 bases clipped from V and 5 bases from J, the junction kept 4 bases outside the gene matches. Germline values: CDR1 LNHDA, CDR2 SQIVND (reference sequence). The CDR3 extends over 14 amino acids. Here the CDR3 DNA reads TGTGCCAGTAGTATTCCGCTAGCGGGGGAGACCCAGTACTTC. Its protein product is CASSIPLAGETQYF.

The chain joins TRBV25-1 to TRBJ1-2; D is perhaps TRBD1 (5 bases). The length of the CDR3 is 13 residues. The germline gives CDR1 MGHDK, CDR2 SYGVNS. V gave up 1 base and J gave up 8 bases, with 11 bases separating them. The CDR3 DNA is TGTGCCAGCAGTGAATTAGGGGTAGGAGGCTACACCTTC. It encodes CASSELGVGGYTF.

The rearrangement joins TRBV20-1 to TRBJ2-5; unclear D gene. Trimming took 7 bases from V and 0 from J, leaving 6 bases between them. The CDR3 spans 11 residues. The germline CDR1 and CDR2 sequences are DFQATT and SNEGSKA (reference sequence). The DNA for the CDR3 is TGCAGTGGGTACTACCAAGAGACCCAGTACTTC. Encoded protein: CSGYYQETQYF.

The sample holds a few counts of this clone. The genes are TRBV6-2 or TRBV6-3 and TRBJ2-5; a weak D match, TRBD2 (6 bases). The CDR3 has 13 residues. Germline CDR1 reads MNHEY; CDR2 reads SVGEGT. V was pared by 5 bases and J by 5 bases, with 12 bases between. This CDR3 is CASSTGRFETQYF. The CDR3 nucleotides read TGTGCCAGCAGTACCGGGAGATTTGAGACCCAGTACTTC.

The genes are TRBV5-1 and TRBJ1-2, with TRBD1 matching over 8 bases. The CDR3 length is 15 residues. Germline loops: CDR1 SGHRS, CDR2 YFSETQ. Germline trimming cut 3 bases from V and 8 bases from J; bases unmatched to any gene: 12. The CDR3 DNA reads TGCGCCAGCAGCTCTTCCCCGACAGGGGATGGGGGCTACACCTTC. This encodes CASSSSPTGDGGYTF.

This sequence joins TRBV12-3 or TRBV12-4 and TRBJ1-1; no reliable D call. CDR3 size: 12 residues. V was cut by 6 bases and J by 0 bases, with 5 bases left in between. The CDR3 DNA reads TGTGCCAGCAGCACAGTGAACACTGAAGCTTTCTTT. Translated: CASSTVNTEAFF.

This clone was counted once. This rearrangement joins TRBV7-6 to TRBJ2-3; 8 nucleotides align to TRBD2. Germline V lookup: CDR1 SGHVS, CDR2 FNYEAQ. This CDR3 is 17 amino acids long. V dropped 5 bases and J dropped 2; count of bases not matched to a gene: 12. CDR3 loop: CASSPSGSGASTDTQYF. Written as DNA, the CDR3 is TGTGCCAGCAGCCCTAGTGGTAGCGGGGCCTCCACAGATACGCAGTATTTT.

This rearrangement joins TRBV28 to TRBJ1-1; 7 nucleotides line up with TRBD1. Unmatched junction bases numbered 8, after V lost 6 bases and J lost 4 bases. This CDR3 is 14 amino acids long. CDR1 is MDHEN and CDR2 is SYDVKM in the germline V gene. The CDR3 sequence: CASRNRGVTTEAFF. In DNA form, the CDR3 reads TGTGCCAGCAGGAACAGGGGAGTCACCACTGAAGCTTTCTTT.

The CDR3 coding sequence is TGTGCCAGTAGTATCTCGGACAGGGACACTGAAGCTTTCTTT. Its translation: CASSISDRDTEAFF. This chain connects TRBV19 to TRBJ1-1; 8 bases match TRBD1. With V trimmed by 3 bases and J by 3 bases, 3 bases remained unmatched. CDR1 is LNHDA, CDR2 SQIVND, per germline (reference sequence). The CDR3 sequence is 14 residues long. Variable domain in full (rest from reference TRBV19 and TRBJ1-1): DGGITQSPKYLFRKEGQNVTLSCEQNLNHDAMYWYRQDPGQGLRLIYYSQIVNDFQKGDIAEGYSVSREKKESFPLTVTSAQKNPTAFYLCASSISDRDTEAFFGQGTRLTVV.

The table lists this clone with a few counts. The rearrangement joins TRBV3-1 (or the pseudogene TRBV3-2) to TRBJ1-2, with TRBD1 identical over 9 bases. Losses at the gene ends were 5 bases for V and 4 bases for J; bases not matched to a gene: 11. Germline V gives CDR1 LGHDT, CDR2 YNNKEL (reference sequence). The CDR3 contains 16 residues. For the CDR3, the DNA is TGTGCCAGCAGCACGGAGGGGGACAGGGCGTTCTATGGCTACACCTTC. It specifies CASSTEGDRAFYGYTF.

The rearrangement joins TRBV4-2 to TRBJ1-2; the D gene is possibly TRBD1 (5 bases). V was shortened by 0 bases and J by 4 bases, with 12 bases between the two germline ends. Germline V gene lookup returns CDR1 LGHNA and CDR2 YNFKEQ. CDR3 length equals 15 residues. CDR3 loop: CASSQDLQGSYGYTF. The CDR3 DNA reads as TGTGCCAGCAGCCAAGATCTCCAGGGTAGCTATGGCTACACCTTC.

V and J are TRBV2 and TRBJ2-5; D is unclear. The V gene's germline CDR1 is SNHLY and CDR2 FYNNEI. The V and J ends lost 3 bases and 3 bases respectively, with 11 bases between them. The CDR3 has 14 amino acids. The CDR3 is CASSDQAMKETQYF. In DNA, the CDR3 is TGTGCCAGCAGTGATCAGGCAATGAAAGAGACCCAGTACTTC. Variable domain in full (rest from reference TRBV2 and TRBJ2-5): EPEVTQTPSHQVTQMGQEVILRCVPISNHLYFYWYRQILGQKVEFLVSFYNNEISEKSEIFDDQFSVERPDGSNFTLKIRSTKLEDSAMYFCASSDQAMKETQYFGPGTRLLVL.

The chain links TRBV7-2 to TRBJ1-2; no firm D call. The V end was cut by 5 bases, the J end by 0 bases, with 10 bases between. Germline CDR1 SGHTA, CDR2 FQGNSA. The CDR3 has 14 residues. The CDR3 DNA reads TGTGCCAGCAGCGCAGCGGGTTCTAACTATGGCTACACCTTC. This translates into CASSAAGSNYGYTF.

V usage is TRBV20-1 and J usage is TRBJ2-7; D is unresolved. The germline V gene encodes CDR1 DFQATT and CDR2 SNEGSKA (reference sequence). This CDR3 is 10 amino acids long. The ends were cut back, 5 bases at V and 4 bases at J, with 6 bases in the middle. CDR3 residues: CSAQQYEQYF. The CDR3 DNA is TGCAGTGCTCAACAGTACGAGCAGTACTTC.

Here the CDR3 reads CASTRTEEGGYTF. In nucleotides, the CDR3 is TGTGCCAGTACCAGGACAGAGGAAGGAGGCTACACCTTC. The chain carries TRBV19 and TRBJ1-2, with a tentative D call TRBD1 (6 bases). V was clipped by 7 bases and J by 8 bases, with 17 bases between them. The CDR3 extends over 13 amino acids. Germline values: CDR1 LNHDA, CDR2 SQIVND (reference sequence).

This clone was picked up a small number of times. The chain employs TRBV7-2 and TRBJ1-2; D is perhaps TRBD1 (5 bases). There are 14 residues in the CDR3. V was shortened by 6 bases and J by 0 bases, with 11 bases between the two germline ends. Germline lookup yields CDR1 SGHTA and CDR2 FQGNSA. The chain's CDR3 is CASRLIQANYGYTF. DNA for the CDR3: TGTGCCAGCAGATTGATACAGGCTAACTATGGCTACACCTTC. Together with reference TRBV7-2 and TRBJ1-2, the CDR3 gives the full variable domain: GAGVSQSPSNKVTEKGKDVELRCDPISGHTALYWYRQSLGQGLEFLIYFQGNSAPDKSGLPSDRFSAERTGGSVSTLTIQRTQQEDSAVYLCASRLIQANYGYTFGSGTRLTVV.

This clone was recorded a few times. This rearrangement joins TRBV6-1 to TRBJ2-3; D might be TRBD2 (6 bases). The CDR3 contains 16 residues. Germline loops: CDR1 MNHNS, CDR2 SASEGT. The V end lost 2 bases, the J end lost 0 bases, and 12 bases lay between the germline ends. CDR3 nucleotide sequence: TGTGCCAGCAGTGAATGGGGGGATGGGAGCACAGATACGCAGTATTTT. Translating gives CASSEWGDGSTDTQYF.

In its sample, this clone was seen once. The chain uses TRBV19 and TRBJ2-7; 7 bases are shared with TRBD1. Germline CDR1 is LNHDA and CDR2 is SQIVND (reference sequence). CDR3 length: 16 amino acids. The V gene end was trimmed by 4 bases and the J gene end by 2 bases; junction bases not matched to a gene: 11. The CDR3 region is CASSTKSTGQPYEQYF. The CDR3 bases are TGTGCCAGTAGTACAAAATCGACAGGGCAACCCTACGAGCAGTACTTC.

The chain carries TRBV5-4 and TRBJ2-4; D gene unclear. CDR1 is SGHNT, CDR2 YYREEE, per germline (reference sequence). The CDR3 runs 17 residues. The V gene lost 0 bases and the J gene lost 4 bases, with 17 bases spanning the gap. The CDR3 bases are TGTGCCAGCAGCTTGGGTACCACCCCTGAGGTGAAAAACATTCAGTACTTC. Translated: CASSLGTTPEVKNIQYF.

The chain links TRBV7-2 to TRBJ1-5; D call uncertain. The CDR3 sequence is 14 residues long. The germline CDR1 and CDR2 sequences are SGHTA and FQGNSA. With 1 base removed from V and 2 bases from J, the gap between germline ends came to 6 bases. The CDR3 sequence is CASSLGGGNQPQHF. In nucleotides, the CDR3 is TGTGCCAGCAGCTTAGGGGGAGGCAATCAGCCCCAGCATTTT.

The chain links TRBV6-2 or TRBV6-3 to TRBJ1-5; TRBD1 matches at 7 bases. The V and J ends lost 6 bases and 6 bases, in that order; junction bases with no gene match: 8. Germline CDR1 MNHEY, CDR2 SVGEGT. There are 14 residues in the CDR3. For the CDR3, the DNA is TGTGCCAGCAGCCCCGACAGGGCTAGTCAGCCCCAGCATTTT. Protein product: CASSPDRASQPQHF.